This passage covers 18 T cell receptor beta chains from one sample sequenced in a study of T cells in Graves' hyperthyroidism and ophthalmopathy. The source material, RNA transcripts, was used to amplify TCR beta CDR3 regions. The HTBI primer set served for first-round RT-PCR of the TCR CDR3. MiXCR, applied by TCRdb to the multiplex PCR reads, yields one record per CDR3 protein. Of a few hundred thousand distinct CDR3 sequences in the sample, less than 20% were seen once. The sample taken for sequencing was blood. These receptors all stem from a woman aged 25 to 39 with Graves' hyperthyroidism.

This rearrangement joins TRBV29-1 to TRBJ1-2, with D unresolved. Germline CDR1 is SQVTM and CDR2 is ANQGSEA. Trimming cost V 7 bases and J 2 bases, with 5 bases left between them. This CDR3 is built from 10 residues. The CDR3 DNA is TGCAGCGCAGAAAACTATGGCTACACCTTC. This translates into CSAENYGYTF. Variable domain in full (rest from reference TRBV29-1 and TRBJ1-2): SAVISQKPSRDICQRGTSLTIQCQVDSQVTMMFWYRQQPGQSLTLIATANQGSEATYESGFVIDKFPISRPNLTFSTLTVSNMSPEDSSIYLCSAENYGYTFGSGTRLTVV.

This chain joins TRBV5-1 and TRBJ2-5; the D gene is possibly TRBD2 (6 bases). Trimming left V 4 bases short and J 5 bases short, with 21 bases between. From germline, CDR1 is SGHRS and CDR2 YFSETQ. The CDR3 runs to 16 residues. The chain's CDR3 is CASSMLSGSVRETQYF. Written as DNA, the CDR3 is TGCGCCAGCAGCATGTTGTCCGGGAGTGTTCGGGAGACCCAGTACTTC.

This clonotype was seen a few times. The genes are TRBV9 and TRBJ2-1; TRBD2 might be the D (6 bases). This CDR3 spans 17 amino acids. V lost 0 bases to trimming and J lost 7 bases, with 20 bases between them. Germline-derived CDR1 and CDR2 are SGDLS and YYNGEE. The DNA for the CDR3 is TGTGCCAGCAGCGTAGCTGTCCCTGGAGGGCCAGTGAATGAGCAGTTCTTC. It translates to CASSVAVPGGPVNEQFF.

This clonotype appeared a few times. This sequence joins TRBV15 and TRBJ1-1; D is ambiguous. Germline CDR1 reads LNHNV; CDR2 reads YYDKDF (reference sequence). Trimming removed 0 bases at V and 1 base at J, with 9 bases between. The CDR3 has 15 residues. The CDR3: CATSRDPHGNTEAFF. In nucleotides, the CDR3 is TGTGCCACCAGCAGAGATCCACACGGGAACACTGAAGCTTTCTTT.

At least ten counts were recorded for this clonotype. The rearrangement uses TRBV5-1 and TRBJ2-7; 13 bases fit TRBD2. The CDR3 is made up of 15 amino acids. The V gene's germline CDR1 is SGHRS and CDR2 YFSETQ. Trimming cost V 4 bases and J 9 bases; bases outside gene matches: 10. The CDR3 region has the DNA TGCGCCAGCAGCGACGGGACTAGCGGGGTTCTTTGGCAGTACTTC. Amino acid sequence: CASSDGTSGVLWQYF.

This chain uses TRBV19 with TRBJ1-5; the D gene is possibly TRBD1 (5 bases). The ends were cut back, 7 bases at V and 2 bases at J, with 15 bases in the middle. Germline values: CDR1 LNHDA, CDR2 SQIVND (reference sequence). This CDR3 is built from 15 residues. The CDR3 loop is CASTWGGDGNQPQHF. The CDR3 DNA reads as TGTGCCAGTACCTGGGGAGGGGATGGCAATCAGCCCCAGCATTTT.

This clonotype turned up a few times. V and J are TRBV29-1 and TRBJ1-1; 7 nucleotides align to TRBD1. This CDR3 region has 14 residues. Germline values: CDR1 SQVTM, CDR2 ANQGSEA. V dropped 3 bases and J dropped 7; count of bases not matched to a gene: 11. CDR3 loop: CSVEGTDTFGEAFF. The CDR3 DNA follows: TGCAGCGTTGAGGGGACAGACACTTTTGGTGAAGCTTTCTTT.

This clonotype came up many times. Written as DNA, the CDR3 is TGTGCCAGCAGTACCCCGGCGACAGGGGGCACAGATACGCAGTATTTT. This gives the protein CASSTPATGGTDTQYF. The rearrangement joins TRBV12-3 or TRBV12-4 to TRBJ2-3, with 8 bases fitting TRBD1. J gave up 1 base and V 5 bases, and 8 bases lay outside the gene matches. The CDR3 spans 16 residues.

This sequence joins TRBV5-1 and TRBJ1-1, with unresolved D. V lost 5 bases to trimming and J lost 2 bases, with 13 bases between them. The CDR3 spans 14 residues. Per the germline V gene, CDR1 is SGHRS and CDR2 is YFSETQ. This CDR3 is CASRPIGSNTEAFF. For the CDR3, the DNA is TGCGCCAGCAGACCCATCGGCAGTAACACTGAAGCTTTCTTT.

This clonotype came up a few times. This chain joins TRBV30 and TRBJ2-7, with TRBD2 matching 14 bases. With 5 bases clipped from V and 3 bases from J, the junction kept 3 bases outside the gene matches. Germline-derived CDR1 and CDR2 are GTSNPN and SVGIG (reference sequence). This CDR3 has 14 residues. DNA for the CDR3: TGTGCCTGGGGACTAGCGGGAGGCGGCTACGAGCAGTACTTC. Translation gives CAWGLAGGGYEQYF.

V is TRBV29-1 and J is TRBJ2-6; a possible D gene is TRBD1 (5 bases). The CDR3 length is 14 residues. Germline CDR1 reads SQVTM; CDR2 reads ANQGSEA. The V gene lost 0 bases and the J gene lost 3 bases, with 6 bases spanning the gap. CDR3 loop: CSVEEGVGANVLTF. The CDR3 region has the DNA TGCAGCGTTGAAGAAGGGGTTGGGGCCAACGTCCTGACTTTC.

At least ten counts were recorded for this clonotype. The V gene is TRBV29-1, the J gene TRBJ2-7, with TRBD1 identical over 9 bases. Per the germline V gene, CDR1 is SQVTM and CDR2 is ANQGSEA. CDR3 length equals 13 residues. V was pared by 6 bases and J by 3 bases, with 6 bases of the junction left unmatched. DNA of the CDR3: TGCAGCGTCGACACAGGGGGCAGCTACGAGCAGTACTTC. Translating gives CSVDTGGSYEQYF.

This clonotype was seen a handful of times. V is TRBV18 and J is TRBJ1-3; D not certain. Germline CDR1 KGHSH, CDR2 LQKENI. V was trimmed by 4 bases and J by 2 bases, leaving 9 bases between them. CDR3 length: 14 residues. CDR3 amino acids: CASSQVSPGNTIYF. CDR3 bases: TGTGCCAGCTCACAGGTGTCTCCTGGAAACACCATATATTTT.

The J gene is TRBJ2-2, the V gene TRBV5-1, with 11 bases that match TRBD2. Trimming removed 4 bases from V and 7 bases from J; junction bases left unmatched: 6. The germline gives CDR1 SGHRS, CDR2 YFSETQ. The length of the CDR3 is 15 residues. CDR3 sequence reads: CASSILAGVSGELFF. The CDR3, as DNA: TGCGCCAGCAGCATACTAGCGGGAGTTAGCGGGGAGCTGTTTTTT.

V and J are TRBV7-2 and TRBJ2-1; D remains ambiguous. CDR1 and CDR2 from the germline V gene are SGHTA and FQGNSA. V was clipped by 5 bases and J by 3 bases, with 11 bases between them. This CDR3 has 14 amino acids. CDR3 in DNA: TGTGCCAGCAGCCTCTCCGACGTCTACAATGAGCAGTTCTTC. Translating gives CASSLSDVYNEQFF.

This clonotype was recorded many times. The chain recombines TRBV20-1 with TRBJ1-6, with 9 positions matching TRBD1. CDR3 length: 15 residues. Germline CDR1 reads DFQATT; CDR2 reads SNEGSKA (reference sequence). J was trimmed by 12 bases and V by 3 bases; bases with no gene match: 12. The CDR3 DNA follows: TGCAGTGCTAGGGACGGGACAGGGCGTTTAGGACCCCTCCACTTT. Protein: CSARDGTGRLGPLHF.

This clonotype was observed at least ten times. The chain is built from TRBV3-1 and TRBJ2-1, with no clear D. The CDR3 has 14 residues. Germline-derived CDR1 and CDR2 are LGHDT and YNNKEL (reference sequence). V lost 1 base, J lost 8 bases, and 12 bases lay in between. CDR3 DNA: TGTGCCAGCAGCCAAGGCGGAGCTGGTGATGAGCAGTTCTTC. This encodes CASSQGGAGDEQFF.

This clonotype was recorded at least ten times. The chain couples TRBV3-1 to TRBJ1-5, with D uncertain. V lost 1 base and J lost 4, with 5 bases in between. The CDR3 is 13 amino acids. CDR1 is LGHDT and CDR2 is YNNKEL in the germline V gene (reference sequence). CDR3 region: CASSQGMNQPQHF. The DNA of the CDR3 is TGTGCCAGCAGCCAAGGTATGAATCAGCCCCAGCATTTT.